These T cell receptor beta chains were read from a single sample in a study of blood T cell repertoires in COVID-19. Only in-frame clones appear in the TCRdb table, and some are missing; sequencing was by immunoSEQ multiplex PCR. The table shows about 49,000 clones, with approximately 85% occurring only once. The sequencing input was peripheral blood. These receptors came from a human donor in a cohort sampled during active COVID-19. Both conserved end residues are part of each CDR3. The D gene is left open where the match is weak. Some rows have no size entry. The others give once, few or many, or a class for an expanded clone.

clone size	J gene	V gene	D gene	CDR3 protein	CDR3 DNA
-	TRBJ1-2	TRBV28	-	CASSPTTQGSLYGYTF	TGTGCCAGCAGCCCAACTACACAGGGCTCCCTTTATGGCTACACCTTC
few	TRBJ2-1	TRBV7-3	-	CASSKQFRAYNEQFF	TGTGCCAGCAGCAAACAATTCAGGGCCTACAATGAGCAGTTCTTC
-	TRBJ2-1	TRBV9	-	CASTSEFSVNSYNEQFF	TGTGCCAGCACTTCGGAGTTTTCGGTGAACTCCTACAATGAGCAGTTCTTC
-	TRBJ2-2	TRBV11-2	TRBD1	CASSQDREKLNTGELFF	TGTGCCAGCAGCCAGGACAGGGAGAAACTTAACACCGGGGAGCTGTTTTTT
-	TRBJ1-3	TRBV9	-	CASSVGSGSGNTIYF	TGTGCCAGCAGCGTAGGCTCCGGCTCTGGAAACACCATATATTTT
-	TRBJ1-1	TRBV11-2	-	CASSLDRGGRTEAFF	TGTGCCAGCAGCTTGGATAGAGGGGGTCGCACTGAAGCTTTCTTT
-	TRBJ2-7	TRBV27	TRBD1	CASSFHRTGTYEQYF	TGTGCCAGCAGTTTCCATCGGACAGGAACGTACGAGCAGTACTTC
-	TRBJ2-7	TRBV5-1	TRBD1	CASSVSAGGYYEQYF	TGCGCCAGCAGCGTTTCGGCAGGGGGATACTACGAGCAGTACTTC
-	TRBJ1-1	TRBV19	-	CASSASQGYTEAFF	TGTGCCAGTAGTGCTTCACAGGGATACACTGAAGCTTTCTTT
-	TRBJ1-5	TRBV30	-	CAWAHGGKGQPQHF	TGTGCCTGGGCCCACGGGGGGAAAGGGCAGCCCCAGCATTTT
-	TRBJ1-2	TRBV19	-	CASSIGPEGGYTF	TGTGCCAGTAGTATAGGTCCTGAGGGTGGCTACACCTTC
-	TRBJ2-7	TRBV3-1/TRBV3-2	TRBD2	CASSQDQPSGIFPYEQYF	TGTGCCAGCAGCCAAGATCAGCCTAGCGGGATCTTCCCCTACGAGCAGTACTTC
-	TRBJ2-1	TRBV30	TRBD1	CAGRDRGTNEQFF	TGTGCCGGCCGGGACAGGGGTACGAATGAGCAGTTCTTC
few	TRBJ1-5	TRBV7-2	-	CASSSTRGANQPQHF	TGTGCCAGCAGCTCGACTCGTGGGGCGAATCAGCCCCAGCATTTT
-	TRBJ2-3	TRBV9	TRBD2	CASSVGGSGTDTQYF	TGTGCCAGCAGCGTAGGCGGGAGCGGCACAGATACGCAGTATTTT
-	TRBJ2-5	TRBV5-1	-	CASSLQPSGETQYF	TGCGCCAGCAGCTTACAGCCCTCGGGGGAGACCCAGTACTTC
-	TRBJ2-7	TRBV7-8	TRBD2	CASMASGVDYEQYF	TGTGCCAGCATGGCTAGCGGGGTTGACTACGAGCAGTACTTC
few	TRBJ2-5	TRBV28	-	CASSLQTSSGTQYF	TGTGCCAGCAGTCTCCAAACTAGCTCAGGGACCCAGTACTTC
-	TRBJ2-7	TRBV5-5	-	CASSSGFSYEQYF	TGTGCCAGCAGCTCAGGGTTCTCCTACGAGCAGTACTTC
once	TRBJ1-1	TRBV12-3/TRBV12-4	-	CASSRGGNTEAFF	TGTGCCAGCAGTCGGGGAGGGAACACTGAAGCTTTCTTT
-	TRBJ2-6	TRBV19	TRBD2	CASSPPGGAGANVLTF	TGTGCCAGTAGTCCACCCGGGGGGGCCGGGGCCAACGTCCTGACTTTC
-	TRBJ1-6	TRBV6-5	-	CASSYSGVSPLHF	TGTGCCAGCAGTTACTCCGGGGTGTCACCCCTCCACTTT
-	TRBJ2-1	TRBV6-5	TRBD2	CASRGSGVFNEQFF	TGTGCCAGCAGAGGTAGCGGGGTGTTCAATGAGCAGTTCTTC